Shown below are 27 T cell receptor beta chains from a single sample sequenced in a study of T cell responses to AZD1222 COVID-19 vaccine. Libraries were prepared by immunoSEQ multiplex PCR; TCRdb keeps only in-frame clonotypes and omits some of them. The sample has around 140,000 clones; 80% to 95% are singletons. The material was peripheral blood, obtained on day 0 of AZD1222 vaccination. Source of these receptors: an adult in good health.

This rearrangement joins TRBV7-9 to TRBJ2-7; weak D call: TRBD1 (5 bases). Trimming left V 4 bases short and J 2 bases short, with 9 bases between. CDR3 size: 13 residues. Germline values: CDR1 SEHNR, CDR2 FQNEAQ (reference sequence). Here the CDR3 DNA reads TGTGCCAGCAGCTCCCAGGGAACCTACGAGCAGTACTTC. This gives the protein CASSSQGTYEQYF.

This chain joins TRBV7-2 and TRBJ2-2; 7 bases are a match to TRBD2. Germline CDR1 and CDR2: SGHTA and FQGNSA. Trimming removed 3 bases from V and 4 bases from J; junction bases left unmatched: 5. The CDR3 length is 15 residues. This CDR3 is CASSFTSAGTGELFF. In DNA, the CDR3 is TGTGCCAGCAGCTTTACTAGCGCGGGCACCGGGGAGCTGTTTTTT.

The rearrangement joins TRBV11-2 to TRBJ1-2; D call uncertain. V gave up 1 base and J gave up 4 bases, with 10 bases separating them. The CDR3 extends over 14 amino acids. Germline V gives CDR1 SGHAT, CDR2 FQNNGV. CDR3 amino acids: CASSLGEGAYGYTF. The CDR3 nucleotides read TGTGCCAGCAGCTTAGGGGAGGGCGCCTATGGCTACACCTTC. Full variable domain (missing parts from reference TRBV11-2 and TRBJ1-2): EAGVAQSPRYKIIEKRQSVAFWCNPISGHATLYWYQQILGQGPKLLIQFQNNGVVDDSQLPKDRFSAERLKGVDSTLKIQPAKLEDSAVYLCASSLGEGAYGYTFGSGTRLTVV.

This clone has just one count. The chain links TRBV19 to TRBJ1-5; D is undetermined. CDR3 length: 17 amino acids. V lost 5 bases to trimming and J lost 2 bases, with 19 bases between them. Looked up from germline, CDR1 is LNHDA and CDR2 is SQIVND (reference sequence). The CDR3: CASSVIRFERGNQPQHF. The CDR3, as DNA: TGTGCCAGTAGTGTAATCAGATTCGAACGTGGCAATCAGCCCCAGCATTTT.

The chain couples TRBV15 to TRBJ2-7, with TRBD1 identical over 9 bases. Germline V gene sequence: CDR1 LNHNV, CDR2 YYDKDF (reference sequence). The CDR3 runs to 12 residues. Trimming cost V 9 bases and J 3 bases; bases outside gene matches: 3. The CDR3 region has the DNA TGTGCCACGGGACAGGGAGTCTACGAGCAGTACTTC. This encodes CATGQGVYEQYF.

The rearrangement links TRBV5-1 to TRBJ2-7, with 14 bases fitting TRBD2. Trimming cost V 3 bases and J 1 base; bases outside gene matches: 18. The CDR3 is 21 amino acids. CDR1 and CDR2 (germline): SGHRS, YFSETQ. CDR3 sequence: CASSSAPPGTSGRRESYEQYF. CDR3 coding DNA: TGCGCCAGCAGCTCGGCCCCCCCCGGGACTAGCGGGAGAAGGGAATCCTACGAGCAGTACTTC. Full variable domain (rest looked up from reference TRBV5-1 and TRBJ2-7): KAGVTQTPRYLIKTRGQQVTLSCSPISGHRSVSWYQQTPGQGLQFLFEYFSETQRNKGNFPGRFSGRQFSNSRSEMNVSTLELGDSALYLCASSSAPPGTSGRRESYEQYFGPGTRLTVT.

J is TRBJ2-1 and V is TRBV2; D is perhaps TRBD1 or TRBD2 (5 bases each). Germline CDR1 is SNHLY and CDR2 is FYNNEI. With 8 bases removed from V and 6 bases from J, the gap between germline ends came to 14 bases. The CDR3 loop spans 13 amino acids. The CDR3 DNA reads as TGTGCCAGCGGGTCGCCTGGGGGCAATGAGCAGTTCTTC. It encodes CASGSPGGNEQFF.

The chain is built from TRBV25-1 and TRBJ2-7; D may be TRBD2 (6 bases). Trimming removed 4 bases at V and 2 bases at J, with 9 bases between. Germline V CDR1 and CDR2: MGHDK, SYGVNS. The CDR3 has 13 amino acids. CDR3 sequence: CASSVAVTYEQYF. For the CDR3, the DNA is TGTGCCAGCAGTGTAGCGGTGACCTACGAGCAGTACTTC.

The chain joins TRBV6-5 to TRBJ2-5, with a weak D call TRBD2 (6 bases). With 2 bases removed from V and 5 bases from J, the gap between germline ends came to 15 bases. CDR3 length: 15 amino acids. The V gene's germline CDR1 is MNHEY and CDR2 SVGAGI. Here the CDR3 DNA reads TGTGCCAGCAGTTACCCACACGGGAGCGTGGAGACCCAGTACTTC. It codes for CASSYPHGSVETQYF.

In its sample, this clone was seen once. The chain employs TRBV7-2 and TRBJ2-5, with TRBD2 matching 12 bases. Germline V gene data show CDR1 as SGHTA and CDR2 as FQGNSA. V was clipped by 3 bases and J by 5 bases; unmatched bases: 4. The CDR3 has 15 residues. This chain's CDR3 is CASSLTSGSWETQYF. The DNA for the CDR3 is TGTGCCAGCAGCTTGACTAGCGGGAGCTGGGAGACCCAGTACTTC.

V gene TRBV6-1 combines with J gene TRBJ2-7; the match to TRBD1 covers 8 bases. Per germline, CDR1 MNHNS and CDR2 SASEGT. V was pared by 2 bases and J by 2 bases, with 11 bases of the junction left unmatched. The CDR3 consists of 17 residues. In nucleotides, the CDR3 is TGTGCCAGCAGTGAATCGCCCCCCGGGACAGGCACCTACGAGCAGTACTTC. This sequence encodes CASSESPPGTGTYEQYF.

This chain uses TRBV7-9 with TRBJ2-7, with TRBD1 matching over 7 bases. In germline, CDR1 is SEHNR, CDR2 FQNEAQ (reference sequence). The CDR3 spans 14 residues. J lost 4 bases, V lost 1 base, and 4 bases had no gene match. The CDR3 here is CASSLVGTDYEQYF. CDR3 bases: TGTGCCAGCAGCTTAGTAGGGACAGATTACGAGCAGTACTTC.

This CDR3 reads CASSQDERTGYTF. The CDR3 DNA reads as TGCGCCAGCAGCCAAGATGAGAGGACAGGCTACACCTTC. V usage is TRBV4-3 and J usage is TRBJ1-2; perhaps TRBD1 as D (5 bases). Germline V CDR1 and CDR2: LGHNA, YSLEER. Trimming stripped 0 bases from V and 8 bases from J, with 10 bases between. The CDR3 totals 13 residues.

The rearrangement uses TRBV23-1 and TRBJ1-3, with TRBD1 matching over 8 bases. TRBV23-1 is recorded as an ORF, its role being uncertain. The CDR3 has 17 residues. V gave up 4 bases and J gave up 8 bases; unmatched junction bases: 16. CDR3: CASSRARPGQVEDTIYF. The CDR3 DNA sequence: TGCGCCAGCAGTCGCGCTAGACCGGGACAGGTGGAGGACACCATATATTTT.

V gene TRBV27 combines with J gene TRBJ1-2; 7 bases map to TRBD1. Looked up from germline, CDR1 is MNHEY and CDR2 is SMNVEV (reference sequence). This CDR3 has 13 residues. J lost 5 bases, V lost 5 bases, and 5 bases had no gene match. The CDR3 loop reads CASSRGQAYGYTF. DNA for the CDR3: TGTGCCAGCAGTAGGGGGCAGGCTTATGGCTACACCTTC.

This clone was observed a handful of times. In DNA, the CDR3 is TGTGCCAGCAGCCAGGGGACAGGGGGCTTTCAGCCCCAGCATTTT. Encoded protein: CASSQGTGGFQPQHF. The chain recombines TRBV3-1 (or the pseudogene TRBV3-2) with TRBJ1-5, with 12 bases identical to TRBD1. The CDR3 consists of 15 residues. Germline values: CDR1 LGHDT, CDR2 YNNKEL (reference sequence). The trim removed 3 bases at V and 6 bases at J, leaving 3 bases unmatched.

V gene TRBV29-1 combines with J gene TRBJ2-2; D gene uncertain. Germline V gene sequence: CDR1 SQVTM, CDR2 ANQGSEA. CDR3 length equals 13 residues. Trimming pared 5 bases from V and 2 bases from J, leaving 9 bases between. This chain's CDR3 is CSVRDINTGELFF. DNA for the CDR3: TGCAGCGTTCGAGACATTAACACCGGGGAGCTGTTTTTT.

The rearrangement joins TRBV24-1 to TRBJ2-1, with TRBD2 matching 8 bases. Trimming at V came to 5 bases and at J to 5 bases, leaving 13 bases not matched to a gene. CDR3 length equals 17 residues. Germline values: CDR1 KGHDR, CDR2 SFDVKD. CDR3 nucleotide sequence: TGTGCCACCAGTGGTTATGTCAGCGGGAGAATCCACAATGAGCAGTTCTTC. Its protein is CATSGYVSGRIHNEQFF.

This chain joins TRBV3-1 (or the pseudogene TRBV3-2) and TRBJ1-1; a weak D match, TRBD1 (6 bases). CDR3 length equals 14 residues. Deletions cut 5 bases from V and 11 bases from J, with 21 bases between. Germline V lookup: CDR1 LGHDT, CDR2 YNNKEL (reference sequence). The CDR3 sequence is CASSSGGGPGSAFF. CDR3 sequence (DNA): TGTGCCAGCAGCTCGGGGGGCGGACCGGGTTCGGCTTTCTTT.

The chain recombines TRBV7-2 with TRBJ2-7; D perhaps matches TRBD1 (5 bases). Trimming pared 7 bases from V and 3 bases from J, leaving 13 bases between. Germline V gives CDR1 SGHTA, CDR2 FQGNSA. The length of the CDR3 is 13 residues. The CDR3 is CASTYGQGYEQYF. CDR3 coding DNA: TGTGCCAGCACGTACGGGCAGGGCTACGAGCAGTACTTC.

The V and J genes are TRBV25-1 and TRBJ2-7; 7 bases line up with TRBD1. V trimming: 3 bases; J trimming: 2 bases; junction bases outside the gene matches: 4. CDR3 length: 14 amino acids. Germline V lookup: CDR1 MGHDK, CDR2 SYGVNS. The CDR3 sequence is CASSDRGLTYEQYF. The CDR3, as DNA: TGTGCCAGCAGTGACAGGGGGTTAACCTACGAGCAGTACTTC.

The chain couples TRBV27 to TRBJ2-7; the D call may be TRBD1 or TRBD2 (5 bases each). V lost 6 bases to trimming and J lost 2 bases, with 14 bases between them. Germline CDR1 is MNHEY and CDR2 is SMNVEV (reference sequence). The CDR3 has 14 amino acids. In DNA, the CDR3 is TGTGCCAGCAGCGGACGCCAGGGAGCCTACGAGCAGTACTTC. It translates to CASSGRQGAYEQYF.

The chain has TRBV28 and TRBJ1-2; TRBD1 matches 8 bases. The CDR3 sequence is 13 residues long. CDR1 MDHEN and CDR2 SYDVKM come from the germline V gene. Germline trimming cut 3 bases from V and 4 bases from J; bases unmatched to any gene: 1. The CDR3 sequence: CASSLDRVYGYTF. The CDR3 DNA reads TGTGCCAGCAGTTTGGACAGGGTCTATGGCTACACCTTC.

This rearrangement joins TRBV19 to TRBJ1-3, with D tentatively TRBD1 (6 bases). Per the germline V gene, CDR1 is LNHDA and CDR2 is SQIVND (reference sequence). The CDR3 runs 14 residues. Trimming took off 9 bases at V and 2 bases at J, with 14 bases between the two ends. CDR3 DNA: TGTGCCAGCAAACTACAGGGCCCTGGAAACACCATATATTTT. Translated, it gives CASKLQGPGNTIYF.

The chain couples TRBV10-2 to TRBJ2-3; 9 bases line up with TRBD2. CDR3 length: 15 amino acids. The germline gives CDR1 WSHSY, CDR2 SAAADI. Trimming removed 4 bases from V and 4 bases from J; junction bases left unmatched: 6. This chain's CDR3 is CASSARREGPDTQYF. Here the CDR3 DNA reads TGCGCCAGCAGTGCGCGGCGGGAGGGCCCAGATACGCAGTATTTT.

This chain links TRBV18 with TRBJ2-2; D is unresolved. Germline V gene sequence: CDR1 KGHSH, CDR2 LQKENI. The CDR3 length is 15 residues. V shed 6 bases and J shed 1 base, with 12 bases lying between them. CDR3 DNA: TGTGCCAGCTCGCTCGACTCGATGAACACCGGGGAGCTGTTTTTT. This gives the protein CASSLDSMNTGELFF.

The CDR3 reads CASILAVNTGELFF. The CDR3, as DNA: TGTGCCAGCATTTTAGCGGTGAACACCGGGGAGCTGTTTTTT. The chain joins TRBV2 to TRBJ2-2; the D gene is possibly TRBD2 (6 bases). V dropped 7 bases and J dropped 1 base, with 10 bases sitting between them. Germline CDR1 reads SNHLY; CDR2 reads FYNNEI. The CDR3 has 14 residues.